This T cell receptor (beta chain) is from a study of Graves' ophthalmopathy and Graves' hyperthyroidism. Overall study results and limits: The 13-signature model separated ophthalmopathy from stable hyperthyroidism at almost 90% sensitivity and around 77% specificity.

The CDR3 is 14 amino acids. In germline, CDR1 is SGHTA, CDR2 FQGNSA. V lost 3 bases and J lost 7; bases outside the gene matches: 4. Using RNA transcripts, the TCR beta CDR3 regions were amplified. First-round RT-PCR employed HTBI primers, with a second-round multiplex PCR after it. A single record per CDR3 protein comes from TCRdb applying MiXCR to the multiplex PCR reads. The table has about 640,000 distinct CDR3 sequences, just over 40% seen once. Comments on this clonotype: The antigen is unknown.

Establishment of the diagnosis relied upon clinical symptoms, serum thyroxine, TRAb, thyroid ultrasound and orbital computed tomography. Sequencing input: peripheral blood. The sequence came from an adult man with Graves' ophthalmopathy. The rearrangement links TRBV7-2 to TRBJ1-2; 11 bases are a match to TRBD1. Here the CDR3 reads CASSLGQGERGYTF. CDR3 coding DNA: TGTGCCAGCAGCTTGGGACAGGGGGAACGTGGCTACACCTTC.